A single sample gave rise to the 20 T cell receptor beta chains below, sequenced in a study of T cells expressing NK-cell markers. TCRdb reprocessed the 5' RACE reads and stores each CDR3 protein as one record, lacking DNA. Its table lists some 340,000 distinct CDR3 sequences. Sequencing was done on a sample of blood T cells: a sorted CD56 or NKG2C T cell subset, CD4+ or CD8+ T cells, or bulk PBMC T cells (not recorded which). These receptors originate from a man aged 18-70 years in good health.

This rearrangement joins TRBV5-1 to TRBJ2-3; TCRdb designates TRBD2, a call that cannot be tested without DNA. Per germline, CDR1 SGHRS and CDR2 YFSETQ. This CDR3 is built from 19 residues. The CDR3 reads CASSHYGTSGGAGTDTQYF.

The J gene is TRBJ2-2, the V gene TRBV5-1; TCRdb's D gene call, TRBD1, goes unchecked for lack of DNA. Germline CDR1 SGHRS, CDR2 YFSETQ. The CDR3 sequence is 16 residues long. This chain's CDR3 is CASTSVGQLGTGELFF.

The chain links TRBV6-1 to TRBJ1-2; with no DNA, the TCRdb D assignment of TRBD1 cannot be verified. This CDR3 contains 17 residues. CDR1 and CDR2 from the germline V gene are MNHNS and SASEGT. The CDR3 region is CASSGYRGQVGTYGYTF.

This chain connects TRBV12-3 or TRBV12-4 to TRBJ2-4; lacking DNA, the TRBD2 call made by TCRdb goes unchecked. The CDR3 length is 15 residues. The CDR3 spells CASRAQLAGGNIQYF.

The V and J genes are TRBV4-1 and TRBJ2-1; TCRdb names TRBD1, which stays unverified in the absence of DNA. The CDR3 contains 15 residues. Germline V gene data show CDR1 as MGHRA and CDR2 as YSYEKL. CDR3 region: CASRGTGRSYNEQFF.

The chain employs TRBV14 and TRBJ2-7; TCRdb lists TRBD2, though no DNA is available to test this call. CDR3 size: 19 residues. CDR1 is SGHDN, CDR2 FVKESK, per germline. The CDR3 region is CASSQGRLGDSGGLYEQYF.

This chain connects TRBV10-1 to TRBJ2-7; lacking DNA, the TRBD1 call made by TCRdb goes unchecked. CDR3 size: 21 residues. Germline-derived CDR1 and CDR2 are WNHNN and SYGVQD (reference sequence). CDR3 sequence reads: CASSESPPPPYPEDRYYEQYF.

The chain is built from TRBV15 and TRBJ2-7; TCRdb indicates TRBD1, and absent DNA this call remains unverified. The CDR3 runs 16 residues. CDR1 and CDR2 from the germline V gene are LNHNV and YYDKDF (reference sequence). This CDR3 reads CATSRRGGTLDYEQYF.

The chain has TRBV20-1 and TRBJ2-5; with no DNA, the TCRdb D assignment of TRBD2 cannot be verified. From germline, CDR1 is DFQATT and CDR2 SNEGSKA (reference sequence). The CDR3 totals 14 residues. The CDR3 sequence: CSAPALAGGGTQYF.

The rearrangement links TRBV20-1 to TRBJ1-1; the D call of TRBD1 rests on TCRdb alone, since no DNA is present to check it. Germline lookup yields CDR1 DFQATT and CDR2 SNEGSKA (reference sequence). This CDR3 is 14 amino acids long. CDR3: CSAEPTEQNTEAFF.

The chain combines TRBV12-3 or TRBV12-4 with TRBJ1-1. This CDR3 has 15 amino acids. The CDR3 sequence: CASSEPWGMNTEAFF.

The genes are TRBV5-5 and TRBJ2-3; TCRdb returns TRBD2, unconfirmable since there is no DNA. Germline V lookup: CDR1 SGHKS, CDR2 YYEKEE (reference sequence). The CDR3 contains 16 residues. CDR3 amino acids: CASSFWDSGVADTQYF.

The chain carries TRBV5-1 and TRBJ1-4; TCRdb's D call of TRBD1 is untestable without DNA. Germline CDR1 is SGHRS and CDR2 is YFSETQ. There are 14 residues in the CDR3. This chain's CDR3 is CASSFGGGDEKLFF.

CDR3 sequence: CASKAPTSGDYEQYF. The rearrangement links TRBV28 to TRBJ2-7; TCRdb picks TRBD2, but there is no DNA to check that call. This CDR3 region has 15 residues. CDR1 is MDHEN and CDR2 is SYDVKM in the germline V gene. The variable domain in full, with the rest retrieved from reference TRBV28 and TRBJ2-7, is DVKVTQSSRYLVKRTGEKVFLECVQDMDHENMFWYRQDPGLGLRLIYFSYDVKMKEKGDIPEGYSVSREKKERFSLILESASTNQTSMYLCASKAPTSGDYEQYFGPGTRLTVT.

V and J are TRBV2 and TRBJ2-5; TCRdb calls TRBD1, which cannot be checked without DNA. Germline lookup yields CDR1 SNHLY and CDR2 FYNNEI. CDR3 length equals 15 residues. CDR3 residues: CASEGRGTGQETQYF.

The chain is built from TRBV7-8 and TRBJ2-7; there is no DNA to check the TCRdb D call of TRBD2. Germline-derived CDR1 and CDR2 are SGHVS and FQNEAQ. The CDR3 is made up of 16 amino acids. CDR3: CASSLMSSGNPTEKYF.

V usage is TRBV15 and J usage is TRBJ2-3; TCRdb indicates TRBD1, and absent DNA this call remains unverified. The V gene's germline CDR1 is LNHNV and CDR2 YYDKDF (reference sequence). CDR3 length: 14 residues. The CDR3 reads CATSRGGGTDTQYF.

This chain uses TRBV6-1 with TRBJ2-2; without DNA, the TCRdb call of TRBD1 cannot be checked. There are 13 residues in the CDR3. The germline V gene encodes CDR1 MNHNS and CDR2 SASEGT. The CDR3 protein is CASSRTVPGELFF.

The chain joins TRBV29-1 to TRBJ1-2. CDR1 and CDR2 (germline): SQVTM, ANQGSEA. This CDR3 has 13 amino acids. The CDR3 protein is CSVAKTNSYGYTF.

The chain links TRBV9 to TRBJ2-4; the D gene TCRdb calls, TRBD1, cannot be checked with no DNA. The CDR3 extends over 17 amino acids. In germline, CDR1 is SGDLS, CDR2 YYNGEE. The CDR3 here is CASSVEGTGILKNIQYF.